A selection of T cell receptor beta chains follows, all from one sample in a study of cytomegalovirus exposure and HLA in healthy donors. Sequencing was performed with immunoSEQ multiplex PCR; in TCRdb, only in-frame clones are kept and a portion is missing. The sample shows approximately 130,000 clones, 75% to 90% of them seen only once. Sequencing was done on a sample of PBMCs. These receptors all stem from a woman aged 40 to 50 in good health and CMV-seropositive. Both conserved end residues are trimmed from each CDR3.

j_gene	v_gene	CDR3aa
TRBJ2-2	TRBV9	ASSVEETGELF
TRBJ2-1	TRBV11-3	ASSPKLAGGRNEQF
TRBJ2-5	TRBV6-5	ASSAPGTQY
TRBJ1-6	TRBV15	ATSRGRGQNSPLH
TRBJ1-4	TRBV5-8	ASSFPGEKLF
TRBJ1-1	TRBV2	ASSRDRNTEAF
TRBJ1-6	TRBV19	ASSIGRLNSPLH
TRBJ1-2	TRBV4-2	ASSQSTGAGNYGYT
TRBJ1-2	TRBV4-2	ASSQARQGPSGGYGYT
TRBJ2-2	TRBV27	ASSLSPGGGTGELF
TRBJ1-2	TRBV25-1	ASSEIGRKDGYT
TRBJ2-5	TRBV5-1	ASSFTGEETQY
TRBJ1-5	TRBV2	ASSTGGQGGFQPQH
TRBJ2-7	TRBV5-1	ASSLLGTRIEQY
TRBJ1-3	TRBV5-1	ASSLGALAGNTIY
TRBJ2-1	TRBV9	ASSVLPSDRGSEQF
TRBJ2-7	TRBV21-1	ASLDRVYEQY
.	TRBV13	ASRQQDREGEQY
TRBJ2-2	TRBV11-2	ASSKTSGGWVGNTGELF
TRBJ2-1	TRBV5-6	ASSFSGTAYNEQF
TRBJ1-1	TRBV7-8	ASSLDRGRNTEAF
TRBJ2-3	TRBV30	AWTSPQAFTDTQY
TRBJ1-2	TRBV30	AMGQGAFGYT
TRBJ2-2	TRBV7-8	ASTNITGELF
TRBJ2-2	TRBV19	AGGQGAGTGELF
TRBJ2-3	TRBV6-4	ASSVLAGVPTDTQY
TRBJ2-7	TRBV28	ASSPLGDDGYEQY
TRBJ2-7	TRBV27	ASSPPSASSYEQY
TRBJ2-7	TRBV7-2	ASEPGQGNYEQY
TRBJ1-1	TRBV7-2	ASSPQGNQAF
TRBJ2-7	TRBV7-6	ASSLGNILQGGHEQY
TRBJ2-5	TRBV5-1	ASSLVPSGSVETQY
TRBJ2-3	TRBV6-5	ASSYSQGIDTQY
TRBJ2-7	TRBV7-6	ASSLNEGATYEQY
TRBJ2-5	TRBV6-5	ASSYSTGEETQY
TRBJ2-5	TRBV11-3	ASSPPSGRETQY
TRBJ2-1	TRBV7-3	ASSLTFTGEQF
TRBJ1-4	TRBV18	ASSPQGVNEKLF
TRBJ1-1	TRBV9	ASSVSPQGRSLTEAF
TRBJ1-1	TRBV30	AWSGNPGQGPRTEAF
TRBJ2-7	TRBV9	ASSVDITYEQY
TRBJ2-7	TRBV15	ATSRGQGAIYEQY
TRBJ2-7	TRBV2	ASGAGLTYEQY
TRBJ2-1	TRBV9	ASSADLGRRTSGRAYNEQF
TRBJ1-6	TRBV7-9	ASSLEHNSPLH
TRBJ1-5	TRBV18	ASSRATGTDQPQH
TRBJ2-5	TRBV19	ASSSSGSASGGETQY
TRBJ1-1	TRBV18	ASSYKETEAF
TRBJ1-4	TRBV11-2	ASSPGQGIEKLF
TRBJ1-1	TRBV7-9	ASSYAAKFAGTEAF
TRBJ1-4	TRBV5-6	ASSSATNEKLF
TRBJ2-2	TRBV5-1	ASSLKGGSGGELF
TRBJ2-5	TRBV30	AWSTGGIQETQY
TRBJ2-3	TRBV6-5	ASSPGTSRDTQY